A selection of T cell receptor beta chains follows, all from one sample in a study of shared clonotypes between healthy human individuals. Profiled with immunoSEQ multiplex PCR; TCRdb holds only in-frame clones, not every one. Among 2,500,000 or so clones listed, approximately 90% were seen once. The sequenced material came from naive CD4+ T cells sorted from blood. The origin of the receptors is a man younger than 30 in good health. CDR3s include the opening cysteine and the closing phenylalanine or tryptophan. The D gene is left open where the match is weak. Size tells how often a clone was seen (once, few, many) or the class of an expanded clone, and some rows leave it out.

d_call j_call v_call clone_size cdr3_nt cdr3_aa
. TRBJ2-5 TRBV7-7 . TGTGCTAGCAGTCTTCAAGAGACCCAGTACTTC CASSLQETQYF
. TRBJ2-2 TRBV2 . TGTGCCAGCAGTACCCGACTTCAACACCGGGGAGCTGTTTTT CASSTRLQHRGAVF
. TRBJ2-1 TRBV9 once TGTGCCAGCAGCGAGAATAGCGACTGGAATAGCGGTAACAATGAGCAGTTCTTC CASSENSDWNSGNNEQFF
. TRBJ2-3 TRBV5-1 . TGCGCCAGCAGCTTGGCTCCGTCCGGGGGCGCTAGCACAGATACGCAGTATTTT CASSLAPSGGASTDTQYF
. TRBJ2-7 TRBV1 . TGCACAAGCAGCCAAGAGGGCTACGAGCAGTACTTC CTSSQEGYEQYF
TRBD1 TRBJ2-7 TRBV27 once TGTGCCAGCAGTTCCCCCCTGAGGACAGGTACCTACGAGCAGTACTTC CASSSPLRTGTYEQYF
TRBD1 TRBJ2-1 TRBV5-1 . TGCGCCAGCAGCTTGGGGGACAGGGATTACAATGAGCAGTTCTTC CASSLGDRDYNEQFF
. TRBJ1-3 TRBV7-9 . TGTGCCAGCAGCTTAGAGGGGGGAAACACCATATATTTT CASSLEGGNTIYF
TRBD2 TRBJ2-5 TRBV6-1 . TGTGCCAGCAGAGCGGGGGCCGTAGAGACCCAGTACTTC CASRAGAVETQYF
TRBD1 TRBJ1-4 TRBV25-1 . TGTGCCAGCAGTCTCCCGGGGACAGGAGGTGAAAAACTGTTTTTT CASSLPGTGGEKLFF
TRBD2 TRBJ2-5 TRBV4-1 . TGCGCCAGCAGCCACGGACTAGCTCCAACTCCCTCCCAAGAGACCCAGTACTTC CASSHGLAPTPSQETQYF
TRBD1 TRBJ1-3 TRBV18 . TGTGCCAGCTCACCCGACAGGGTCGGAAACACCATATATTTT CASSPDRVGNTIYF
TRBD1 TRBJ2-3 TRBV5-1 many TGCGCCAGCAGCTATACGGACAGGGGGGTCGCAGATACGCAGTATTTT CASSYTDRGVADTQYF
. TRBJ1-2 TRBV11-2 . TGTGCCAGCAGCCGAGGAGGGCAGGGACTCAACTATGGCTACACCTTC CASSRGGQGLNYGYTF
. TRBJ1-4 TRBV19 . TGTGCCAGTAGTTCGACAGGAAGGGAAAAACTGTTTTTT CASSSTGREKLFF
. TRBJ1-1 TRBV2 . TGTGCCAGCAGTGTCGGGCAGGCTGGGGCCACTGAAGCTTTCTTT CASSVGQAGATEAFF
. TRBJ2-7 TRBV11-2 . TGTGCCAGCAGCTTAATTGGCAAACCCTACGAGCAGTACTTC CASSLIGKPYEQYF
TRBD1 TRBJ2-7 TRBV6-1 . TGTGCCAGCAGCCCGGGACAGGGGTCCTACGAGCAGTACTTC CASSPGQGSYEQYF
. TRBJ1-1 TRBV5-1 . TGCGCCAGCAGCGTGGGGAGGCAAGCTTTCTTT CASSVGRQAFF
. TRBJ1-1 TRBV7-2 . TGTGCCAGCAGCGTGCAGGTAGAAGCTTTCTTT CASSVQVEAFF
. TRBJ2-5 TRBV15 . TGTGCCACCAGCAGAGACAACGCCAGGGCCCAGTACTTC CATSRDNARAQYF
. TRBJ2-1 TRBV6-6 . TGTGCCAGCACCAAAGCGGGTAGCTCCTACAATGAGCAGTTCTTC CASTKAGSSYNEQFF
. TRBJ2-7 TRBV5-1 . TGCGCCAGCAGCCAAGGGGGGGACTCATACTACGAGCAGTACTTC CASSQGGDSYYEQYF
. TRBJ2-1 TRBV6-6 . TGTGCCAGCAGTTACCAGGGCCGTTATGAGCAGTTCTTC CASSYQGRYEQFF
. TRBJ2-3 TRBV2 . TGTGCCAGCACGCAGACACGCACAGATACGCAGTATTTT CASTQTRTDTQYF
TRBD2 TRBJ2-3 TRBV9 . TGTGCCAGCAGCGTAGTAACTAGCGGAAAAACTAGCACAGATACGCAGTATTTT CASSVVTSGKTSTDTQYF
. TRBJ2-2 TRBV10-3 . TGTGCCATCAACCGGGACCGTGGAAACACCGGGGAGCTGTTTTTT CAINRDRGNTGELFF
. TRBJ2-1 TRBV30 . TGTGCCTGGAGTGTAGACAACTATGAGCAGTTCTTC CAWSVDNYEQFF
. TRBJ2-7 TRBV5-1 . TGCGCCAGCAGCTTGGAGGTGGGGGCCCGCTACGAGCAGTACTTC CASSLEVGARYEQYF
. TRBJ1-3 TRBV28 . TGTGCCAGCAGGGGGGCCAGGTCCGGTGGAAACACCATATATTTT CASRGARSGGNTIYF
TRBD2 TRBJ2-1 TRBV7-2 . TGTGCCAGCAGCTTGTCTAGCGGGACTTACAATGAGCAGTTCTTC CASSLSSGTYNEQFF
. TRBJ1-5 TRBV21-1 . TGTGCCATCCTAAAGGGCAGGGGAAGGGGTCAGCCCCAGCATTTT CAILKGRGRGQPQHF
. TRBJ2-4 TRBV19 . TGTGCCAGTAGTATGGCGATAGCCAAAAACATTCAGTACTTC CASSMAIAKNIQYF
. TRBJ1-2 TRBV6-6 . TGTGCCAGCAGTGAGCCCCAGTGGTTCTACACCTTC CASSEPQWFYTF
. TRBJ2-1 TRBV7-8 once TGTGCCAGCAGCCTAGGGACCGGGAGTCCCAATGAGCAGTTCTTC CASSLGTGSPNEQFF
. TRBJ2-3 TRBV6-6 . TGTGCCAGCAGCCCCTCGTCCAACTCCCGTGTCGCCTTGTATTTT CASSPSSNSRVALYF
. TRBJ2-3 TRBV4-3 . TGCGCCTCCCGAGACGAGACAGATACGCAGTATTTT CASRDETDTQYF
. TRBJ1-2 TRBV6-1 . TGTGCCAGCAGTGAGCGGAGCTGGACCGTGAACTATGGCTACACCTTC CASSERSWTVNYGYTF
. TRBJ1-2 TRBV6-6 . TGTGCCAGCAGTGACGGGTCCAGAAATGGCTACACCTTC CASSDGSRNGYTF
. TRBJ2-7 TRBV12-5 . TGTGCTAGTGGTTTGGTATTAGGTACACCCGCTCCCGAGCAGTACTTC CASGLVLGTPAPEQYF
. TRBJ1-5 TRBV5-5 . TGTGCCAGCAGCTTAGCTCCCGGGCCCAATCAGCCCCAGCATTTT CASSLAPGPNQPQHF
. TRBJ2-7 TRBV6-5 . TGTGCCAGCAGTTATCGGCTAGCCGGCTACGAGCAGTACTTC CASSYRLAGYEQYF
TRBD2 TRBJ2-1 TRBV30 . TGTGCCTGGAGGGTAGCGGGGGGTTACAATGAGCAGTTCTTC CAWRVAGGYNEQFF
TRBD1 TRBJ1-5 TRBV2 . TGTGCCAGCAGTGGAGGGACAGGCAATCAGCCCCAGCATTTT CASSGGTGNQPQHF
. TRBJ2-3 TRBV5-1 . TGCGCCAGCAGCTTTTACACCGATACGCAGTATTTT CASSFYTDTQYF
TRBD1 TRBJ1-6 TRBV27 . TGTGCCAGCAGTCTTGTAGGAGGGGGCGATAATTCACCCCTCCACTTT CASSLVGGGDNSPLHF
. TRBJ1-5 TRBV19 few TGTGCCAGTAGTAGAGGATATAGCAATCAGCCCCAGCATTTT CASSRGYSNQPQHF
. TRBJ2-1 TRBV30 . TGTGCCTGGAGTAGCCAGCCATACAATGAGCAGTTCTTC CAWSSQPYNEQFF
. TRBJ1-4 TRBV28 . TGTGCCAGCAGCCTCACGGGGGAAAAACTGTTTTTT CASSLTGEKLFF
. TRBJ2-7 TRBV18 . TGTGCCAGCTCACCAGACCGAAGCTACGAGCAGTACTTC CASSPDRSYEQYF
TRBD2 TRBJ2-7 TRBV27 . TGTGCCAGCAGTCCCCTCGGGGAGGGTAGCTCCTACGAGCAGTACTTC CASSPLGEGSSYEQYF
. TRBJ2-7 TRBV7-8 . TGTGCCAGCAGCCCCCCACGGGGGGCTAATTTCTACGAGCAGTACTTC CASSPPRGANFYEQYF
TRBD1 TRBJ2-7 TRBV5-1 . TGCGCCAGCAGCAGGGACAGGGGCTACGAGCAGTACTTC CASSRDRGYEQYF
. TRBJ2-3 TRBV5-1 . TGCGCCAGCTCCCACGGGGGAAGCACAGATACGCAGTATTTT CASSHGGSTDTQYF